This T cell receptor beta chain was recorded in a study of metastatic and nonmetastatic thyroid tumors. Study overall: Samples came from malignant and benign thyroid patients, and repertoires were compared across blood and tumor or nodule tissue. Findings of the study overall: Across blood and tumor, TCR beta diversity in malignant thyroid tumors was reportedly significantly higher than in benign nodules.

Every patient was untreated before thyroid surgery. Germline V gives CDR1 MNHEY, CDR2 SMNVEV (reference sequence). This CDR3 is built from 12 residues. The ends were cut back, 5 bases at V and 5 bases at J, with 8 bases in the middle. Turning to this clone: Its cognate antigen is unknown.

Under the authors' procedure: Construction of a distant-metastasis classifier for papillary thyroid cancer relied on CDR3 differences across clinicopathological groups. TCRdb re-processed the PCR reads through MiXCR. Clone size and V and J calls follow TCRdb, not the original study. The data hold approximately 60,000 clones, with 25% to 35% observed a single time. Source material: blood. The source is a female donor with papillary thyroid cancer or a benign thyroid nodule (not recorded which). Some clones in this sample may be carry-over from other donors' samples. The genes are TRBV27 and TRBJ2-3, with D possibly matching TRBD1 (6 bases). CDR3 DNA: TGTGCCAGCAGTCTCAGGGGAGATACGCAGTATTTT. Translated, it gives CASSLRGDTQYF.